This TCR beta chain was documented in a study of OX40 agonist ivuxolimab in advanced cancers. The wider study: Ivuxolimab was delivered to patients intravenously every 2 weeks at doses spanning 0.01 to 10 mg/kg. Partial responses were recorded for three patients, including one with hepatocellular carcinoma and two with cutaneous melanoma.

This table comes from immunoSEQ multiplex PCR, and its TCRdb copy is limited to in-frame clones, with some not included. In the table there are roughly 14,000 clones, about 80% of which are singletons. With 4 bases clipped from V and 7 bases from J, the junction kept 9 bases outside the gene matches. The CDR3 runs to 15 residues. CDR1 SGHRS and CDR2 YFSETQ come from the germline V gene. Blood specimens came from baseline, cycle 4 day 1, and cycle 7 day 1. The V call is TRBV5-1, the J call TRBJ2-1; 9 bases line up with TRBD2. This TCR was sampled from an adult with an advanced solid tumor such as melanoma, head and neck, liver or kidney cancer. Sequenced material: CD4+ or CD8+ T cells sorted from blood, taken in a trial of the OX40 agonist ivuxolimab. CDR3 loop: CASSQAAGGDNEQFF. The CDR3 DNA sequence: TGCGCCAGCAGCCAAGCTGCGGGAGGGGATAATGAGCAGTTCTTC.